Given below is one T cell receptor beta chain in context. The antigen it binds to is not known. There are no base qualities to consult, and no much larger clone falls within one base. The cohort was made up of approximately 700 healthy bone marrow donors. All cohort members were sampled while nominally healthy, although unrecorded immune exposures were likely present. The donor tested CMV seronegative and was one of the 352 seronegative cohort members. Each donor provided a peripheral blood sample, and peripheral blood mononuclear cells were used for TCR beta sequencing. The Qiagen DNeasy Blood Extraction Kit was used to extract genomic DNA from the blood cell samples. These data are taken from a study of cytomegalovirus exposure and HLA in healthy donors (dated by TCRdb to the late 2010s). Notes on the research overall: An earlier analysis of about 530 of the donors reported about 280 Gb of sequence data and about 120 million unique TCR beta sequences obtained from around 170 million T cells. An early release covering roughly 640 HLA-typed donors comprised 250 to 350 gigabases of sequencing data and about 90 million unique TCR sequences. Among the roughly 370 genotyped donors, 81% belonged to the genetic ancestry cluster associated with self-reported Caucasian donors. The study was designed to test whether signatures of past pathogen exposure could be identified by cataloging public T cell receptors. The study profiled the T cell repertoires of some 610 subjects by immunosequencing and related them to cytomegalovirus serostatus. A separate validation cohort of over 95 different subjects was used in addition to the 666-subject first cohort. The study combined high-throughput TCR immunosequencing, statistical association of individual TCRs with disease status, and machine learning to predict cytomegalovirus infection status. A later analysis re-analyzed previously published TCR beta repertoires from about 730 donors and added high-resolution HLA genotyping to study TCR occurrence patterns. Rather than using new phenotypic data, the later analysis identified candidate immune exposures from TCR beta sequences and from how often those sequences occurred across donors. An earlier analysis of several hundred of the donors used high-throughput TCR beta sequencing to judge whether each TCR beta V gene segment behaved as functional or pseudogenic. Donor age, sex, ethnicity and CMV serostatus were compiled together with the repertoire data. Genome-wide SNP genotypes for about 55% of the roughly 670 donors were used in a later genetic analysis, which treated that subset as a discovery cohort. Every discovery cohort repertoire had been produced on one sequencing platform. HLA typing included class I and class II loci at four-digit resolution. Typing coverage differed by locus: A, B, C, DRB1 and DQB1 were typed in roughly 629-640 donors, DQA1 in 522, DPA1 in roughly 590, and DPB1 in approximately 450. Several DR-DQ haplotypes were treated as single units for association and clustering because of strong linkage in the cohort. Among around 400 genotyped donors of the cohort, an average of 235,054 unique TCR beta nucleotide sequences were sequenced per donor, 15% to 20% of them non-productive. General study outcomes and caveats: Only TCR beta chains were sequenced in this cohort, and the absence of alpha or paired-chain data limited detectable features. Because the 87-base-pair reads could not distinguish some IMGT-functional V segments, including TRBV6-2 and TRBV6-3, those segments were excluded. A few of the identified cytomegalovirus-associated TCR beta chains were confirmed in vitro to be specific for cytomegalovirus antigens. Correlated functional status among segregating V segments might be attributable to linkage disequilibrium, but an unknown experimental factor could not be ruled out. Because counts were too low, about 18 rarely observed V segments, including chromosome 9 orphons, were excluded from the earlier analysis of some 540 of the donors. HLA typing was unavailable for some donors at each locus, so association tests used only the typed subset. In a later analysis, several top co-occurrence clusters were reported to appear linked to parvovirus B19, influenza, CMV and Epstein-Barr virus. The authors suggested that the approach could potentially be generalized to other disease states and immunological phenotypes. Specific HLA alleles were associated with roughly 17,000 TCR beta sequences at a false discovery rate of 0.05 in a later analysis. According to a later genetic analysis, donors in an Asian-associated ancestry cluster had fewer N-insertions in productive TCRs than the approximately 630-donor mean. In the study, around 150 TCR beta chains were listed as associated with cytomegalovirus. In a later analysis, HLA-associated TCR beta chains showed more clonal expansion and lower generation probabilities than non-associated chains that were equally common. Most CMV-associated TCR beta chains appeared to be HLA-restricted in a later analysis, and the HLA associations seemed to be driven largely by CMV exposure. Presence/absence analyses assumed roughly uniform sequencing depth across donors, an assumption that may not hold. In a later analysis, TCR association rates were found to vary across HLA loci, with the most associated TCRs seen for DRB1 alleles and the fewest for HLA-C alleles. Strong co-occurrence of HLA alleles, especially DR and DQ, made assigning TCR associations to individual alleles difficult. In an earlier analysis of about 550 of the donors, most TCR beta V segments were observed in productive rearrangements about 90% or about 30% of the time, broadly matching IMGT annotations. For the cohort, immune exposure information was limited to CMV serostatus. Most TCR sequences were seen in very few donors, while some public TCRs were found in many individuals. A later genetic analysis associated a missense DCLRE1C variant with V-gene and J-gene trimming of TCR beta chains, and an independent cohort replicated the association. The sequencing pipeline was judged likely to have produced a cluster of highly shared sequence variants as a technical artifact. The classifier was reported to diagnose cytomegalovirus status with high specificity and sensitivity in both the original cohort and the validation cohort. A further reported finding was that TCR beta sequences accurately predicted the HLA-A and HLA-B alleles for most subjects in the first cohort.

Libraries came from the immunoSEQ multiplex PCR assay. A mixture of 60 forward primers for TCR Vbeta segments and 13 reverse primers for TCR Jbeta segments was used in the multiplex PCR. The CDR3 region of rearranged TCR beta genes was amplified from genomic DNA by a multiplex PCR assay. Amplified TCR beta libraries were sequenced as 87-base-pair reads on the Illumina HiSeq System. As for the authors' bioinformatics: In a later analysis, tens of millions of unique TCR beta chains were counted across the roughly 670 repertoires, and roughly 11 million of these chains were shared by at least two donors. A nearest-neighbor algorithm error-corrected the raw reads and collapsed the reads into unique sequences, merging closely related sequences to remove PCR and sequencing errors. CDR3 sequences were aligned to IMGT reference sequences to assign V, D and J gene segments. For a sequence to be retained, at least a six-nucleotide match to both a V gene segment and a J gene segment was required. A rearrangement was called productive if the CDR3 had no stop codons and remained in frame with V and J, and every other rearrangement was called non-productive. CDR3 was defined according to IMGT convention as the region running from the second conserved V-encoded cysteine to the conserved J-encoded phenylalanine. Sequences without an unambiguous match to a single V gene segment were excluded from the earlier analysis of several hundred of the donors. In an earlier analysis of roughly 500 of the donors, V segments were called functional above 56.7% productive rearrangements and were called segregating when the between-donor standard deviation exceeded 5%. To diagnose cytomegalovirus status from the catalog of TCR beta chain sequences, a statistical classification framework was built. A later analysis assigned V and J genes by comparing TCR nucleotide sequences with IMGT/GENE-DB human TR gene sequences. In a later analysis, CDR3 sequences and most-parsimonious VDJ recombination scenarios were assigned using the TCRdist pipeline. In a later analysis, every TCR beta chain was defined by the combination of its CDR3 amino acid sequence and its V-gene family, and reads without a unique V-gene family were dropped. A later analysis removed roughly 590 highly shared, low-generation-probability nucleotide sequences to deal with suspected cross-contamination and a sequencing artifact. In a later analysis, a clonal expansion index for each public chain was calculated from normalized within-repertoire ranks of inferred template counts. In a later analysis, generation probabilities were computed using a VDJ recombination model fitted to out-of-frame rearrangements, and the results were checked against IGoR. In a later analysis, TCR-TCR, TCR-HLA and TCR-CMV co-occurrence was scored with hypergeometric tests, and a repertoire-size bias correction was applied to TCR pairs. In a later analysis, false discovery rates were estimated by permuting HLA or CMV assignments 20 times. In a later analysis, co-occurring TCRs were grouped with DBSCAN, and TCRdist sequence similarity was added when clustering was performed within HLA-allele-positive subsets. Co-occurrence clustering excluded repertoires with fewer than 30,000 or more than 120,000 public chains, plus five with anomalous nucleotide sharing. TCRdb obtained this table from immuneACCESS and retained in-frame rearrangements with V and J assigned. These tables miss some clones; where compared with another copy, unresolved V genes account for less than half of the shortfall, and the remainder is unexplained. Clone size and the V and J calls come from that table; the DNA yielded D and trimming. The sample table records some 190,000 clones; roughly 80% of these occur just once. The top ten constitute less than 2.5% of the sample.

V is cut by 4 bases and J by 7 bases, and the space between the germline ends is 17 bases. The cysteine opens and the phenylalanine closes a CDR3 of 15 amino acids. Only the CDR3 region is kept as DNA, spanning 45 bases read in frame from base 1. Based on the germline V gene, the CDR1 and CDR2 sequences are SGHVS and FQNEAQ. What was sequenced was PBMCs. Recombination connected TRBV7-8 to TRBJ1-5; the D gene is perhaps TRBD1, from 6 matching bases. The source of this sequence is a male donor in good health and CMV-seronegative. The CDR3: CASSSTPGGGQPQHF. The bases are TGTGCCAGCAGCTCAACCCCGGGGGGCGGACAGCCCCAGCATTTT.